Below, 30 T cell receptor beta chains from the same sample are listed, as sequenced in a study of blood T cell repertoires in COVID-19. Produced via immunoSEQ multiplex PCR; TCRdb's table is partial and in-frame only. The sample has roughly 130,000 clones; 65% to 85% are singletons. Sample: peripheral blood. The receptors originated from a man aged 70-80 years with acute or convalescent COVID-19.

This chain uses TRBV6-2 or TRBV6-3 with TRBJ2-1; D unclear. The germline V gene has CDR1 MNHEY and CDR2 SVGEGT. Trimming cost V 1 base and J 5 bases, with 6 bases left between them. CDR3 length: 13 amino acids. The CDR3 here is CASSYWADNEQFF. The CDR3 nucleotides are TGTGCCAGCAGTTACTGGGCAGACAATGAGCAGTTCTTC.

CDR3 protein: CASSLSGQTFEAFF. CDR3 sequence (DNA): TGTGCCAGCAGCTTAAGTGGACAGACCTTTGAAGCTTTCTTT. The chain links TRBV7-9 to TRBJ1-1; tentative D call: TRBD1 (6 bases). This CDR3 contains 14 residues. V lost 2 bases, J lost 7 bases, and 14 bases lay in between. CDR1 and CDR2 (germline): SEHNR, FQNEAQ (reference sequence).

The chain has TRBV28 and TRBJ1-1; tentatively, D is TRBD1 (5 bases). This CDR3 is built from 14 residues. Trimming took off 2 bases at V and 5 bases at J, with 12 bases between the two ends. From germline, CDR1 is MDHEN and CDR2 SYDVKM. In DNA, the CDR3 is TGTGCCAGCAGTTTAGGGTGGGGCCGGACTGAAGCTTTCTTT. Protein: CASSLGWGRTEAFF. The full variable domain, rest sourced from reference TRBV28 and TRBJ1-1, is DVKVTQSSRYLVKRTGEKVFLECVQDMDHENMFWYRQDPGLGLRLIYFSYDVKMKEKGDIPEGYSVSREKKERFSLILESASTNQTSMYLCASSLGWGRTEAFFGQGTRLTVV.

This clone has a handful of counts. V usage is TRBV6-1 and J usage is TRBJ2-5, with D possibly TRBD2 on 5 matching bases. Trimming took 0 bases from V and 4 from J, leaving 12 bases between them. Germline lookup yields CDR1 MNHNS and CDR2 SASEGT. The CDR3 length is 15 residues. In DNA form, the CDR3 reads TGTGCCAGCAGTGAAGCTGGGATGGGGAGAGAGACCCAGTACTTC. As protein: CASSEAGMGRETQYF.

This rearrangement joins TRBV11-3 to TRBJ2-2, with D perhaps TRBD2 (6 bases). This CDR3 comprises 12 residues. V was trimmed by 5 bases and J by 5 bases, leaving 6 bases between them. CDR1 and CDR2 (germline): SGHNT, YENEEA. The CDR3 DNA reads TGTGCCAGCAGCCGGGAGACCGGGGAGCTGTTTTTT. Protein product: CASSRETGELFF.

As regards this clone: Other DNA sequences from this sample encode an identical CDR3 as well. The rearrangement joins TRBV3-1 (or the pseudogene TRBV3-2) to TRBJ1-2; D call uncertain. Trimming left V 1 base short and J 8 bases short, with 8 bases between. Germline loops: CDR1 LGHDT, CDR2 YNNKEL (reference sequence). This CDR3 has 12 amino acids. CDR3 amino acids: CASSQGPGGYTF. The CDR3 coding sequence is TGTGCCAGCAGCCAAGGGCCGGGGGGCTACACCTTC.

CDR3 in amino acids: CASSLSGSFLSDTEAFF. CDR3 in DNA: TGCGCCAGCAGCTTGTCCGGGTCCTTCCTGTCGGACACTGAAGCTTTCTTT. This chain uses TRBV5-1 with TRBJ1-1; D call uncertain. The germline CDR1 and CDR2 sequences are SGHRS and YFSETQ. The CDR3 spans 17 residues. Trimming removed 1 base from V and 3 bases from J, with 19 bases in between.

The genes are TRBV6-5 and TRBJ1-6; D remains unclear. With 8 bases removed from V and 9 bases from J, the gap between germline ends came to 14 bases. In germline, CDR1 is MNHEY, CDR2 SVGAGI. This CDR3 has 13 residues. This CDR3 is CASVALSGSPLHF. For the CDR3, the DNA is TGTGCCAGCGTGGCTCTAAGCGGTTCACCCCTCCACTTT.

This sequence joins TRBV11-2 and TRBJ2-7; TRBD1 agrees at 7 bases. The CDR3 contains 13 residues. The J segment lost 7 bases and the V segment lost 3 bases, leaving 6 bases of the junction unmatched. Per the germline V gene, CDR1 is SGHAT and CDR2 is FQNNGV. CDR3 protein: CASSFWTGAEQYF. In DNA, the CDR3 is TGTGCCAGCAGCTTTTGGACAGGAGCAGAGCAGTACTTC.

This clone has ten or more counts. The chain links TRBV4-1 to TRBJ1-6, with 8 bases identical to TRBD1. The V gene end was trimmed by 3 bases and the J gene end by 4 bases; junction bases not matched to a gene: 5. CDR1 and CDR2 from the germline V gene are MGHRA and YSYEKL. The CDR3 is made up of 16 amino acids. In nucleotides, the CDR3 is TGCGCCAGCAGCCAGGCGGGACAGGATTATAATTCACCCCTCCACTTT. Residues: CASSQAGQDYNSPLHF.

This clone was seen only a few times. V gene TRBV19 combines with J gene TRBJ2-2; 7 nucleotides agree with TRBD1. The ends lost 5 bases at V and 4 bases at J; junction bases unmatched: 7. The CDR3 runs 15 residues. CDR1 is LNHDA and CDR2 is SQIVND in the germline V gene (reference sequence). For the CDR3, the DNA is TGTGCCAGTAGTCCTTGGACAGGCCTCACCGGGGAGCTGTTTTTT. As protein: CASSPWTGLTGELFF.

V and J are TRBV2 and TRBJ2-7, with 7 bases fitting TRBD1. Trimming cost V 6 bases and J 1 base; bases outside gene matches: 6. CDR1 and CDR2 (germline): SNHLY, FYNNEI. The CDR3 totals 14 residues. Here the CDR3 DNA reads TGTGCCAGCAGGACAGGGAGTAGATCCTACGAGCAGTACTTC. It yields the protein CASRTGSRSYEQYF.

For the CDR3, the DNA is TGTGCCAGCAGTTTGGGGCAGACCTATGGCTACACCTTC. It encodes CASSLGQTYGYTF. The V gene is TRBV12-3 or TRBV12-4, the J gene TRBJ1-2; tentative D call: TRBD1 (5 bases). V lost 3 bases and J 4 bases, leaving 9 bases between the germline ends. This CDR3 has 13 residues.

The rearrangement links TRBV5-4 to TRBJ1-1; 7 nucleotides line up with TRBD1. Germline trimming cut 7 bases from V and 1 base from J; bases unmatched to any gene: 7. Germline CDR1 and CDR2: SGHNT and YYREEE (reference sequence). This CDR3 is built from 14 residues. The CDR3: CASRPGTANTEAFF. The CDR3, as DNA: TGTGCCAGCCGACCTGGGACAGCGAACACTGAAGCTTTCTTT. The full variable domain, completed using reference TRBV5-4 and TRBJ1-1, is ETGVTQSPTHLIKTRGQQVTLRCSSQSGHNTVSWYQQALGQGPQFIFQYYREEENGRGNFPPRFSGLQFPNYSSELNVNALELDDSALYLCASRPGTANTEAFFGQGTRLTVV.

For the CDR3, the DNA is TGTGCCAGCAGCTTAGTTCCTAGCGGGGGTGGGTCCCAGTACTTC. Residues: CASSLVPSGGGSQYF. The chain combines TRBV7-2 with TRBJ2-5, with 10 nucleotides matching TRBD2. Germline V gene lookup returns CDR1 SGHTA and CDR2 FQGNSA. V lost 1 base to trimming and J lost 9 bases; unmatched junction nucleotides: 8. The CDR3 has 15 amino acids.

Note on this clone: The junction shows a germline mismatch at one end, possibly a read error. The V and J genes are TRBV11-3 and TRBJ2-3; D not resolved. Germline-derived CDR1 and CDR2 are SGHNT and YENEEA. The CDR3 loop spans 12 amino acids. The CDR3 bases are TGTGCCAGCAGTAAACCAGAGGAGAGACCTTTTTTT. Translating it yields CASSKPEERPFF.

This clone was seen once. This chain connects TRBV6-5 to TRBJ1-1, with a weak D call TRBD1 (5 bases). CDR1 and CDR2 from the germline V gene are MNHEY and SVGAGI. Trimming pared 6 bases from V and 0 bases from J, leaving 11 bases between. This CDR3 comprises 14 residues. The CDR3 sequence is CASRKTVMNTEAFF. The CDR3 nucleotides read TGTGCCAGCAGAAAGACAGTTATGAACACTGAAGCTTTCTTT.

Details on this clone: Other DNA sequences in this specimen translate into the identical CDR3. V is TRBV5-1 and J is TRBJ2-3, with 7 bases lining up with TRBD1. The trim removed 0 bases at V and 6 bases at J, leaving 7 bases unmatched. CDR1 and CDR2 (germline): SGHRS, YFSETQ. CDR3 length equals 15 residues. The CDR3 DNA reads as TGCGCCAGCAGCTTGGCGGGCAGGGGGTTTGATACGCAGTATTTT. Its protein is CASSLAGRGFDTQYF.

This clone has more than one count but fewer than ten. V gene TRBV7-2 combines with J gene TRBJ1-5, with 7 bases that match TRBD1. The J segment lost 2 bases and the V segment lost 5 bases, leaving 6 bases of the junction unmatched. This CDR3 spans 15 amino acids. CDR1 SGHTA and CDR2 FQGNSA come from the germline V gene. The CDR3 sequence: CASSRGQPGNQPQHF. The CDR3 DNA follows: TGTGCCAGCAGCCGGGGACAGCCCGGCAATCAGCCCCAGCATTTT.

This sequence joins TRBV3-1 (or the pseudogene TRBV3-2) and TRBJ2-2; a possible D gene is TRBD2 (6 bases). Looked up from germline, CDR1 is LGHDT and CDR2 is YNNKEL (reference sequence). Trimming took 1 base from V and 7 from J, leaving 19 bases between them. CDR3 length: 17 amino acids. In DNA, the CDR3 is TGTGCCAGCAGCCAAGGGACTACGGGTAGATTGGGCGGGGAGCTGTTTTTT. Its translation is CASSQGTTGRLGGELFF.

There are a few counts of this clone. The rearrangement uses TRBV10-2 and TRBJ1-5; TRBD1 might be the D (6 bases). This CDR3 contains 14 residues. Germline CDR1 is WSHSY and CDR2 is SAAADI. Trimming took 5 bases from V and 5 from J, leaving 13 bases between them. This CDR3 is CASSLQGADQPQHF. The CDR3 region has the DNA TGCGCCAGCAGTTTACAGGGAGCCGATCAGCCCCAGCATTTT.

The chain recombines TRBV9 with TRBJ2-3; the D gene is possibly TRBD1 (6 bases). Trimming left V 0 bases short and J 1 base short, with 9 bases between. The CDR3 covers 15 residues. The V gene's germline CDR1 is SGDLS and CDR2 YYNGEE. The CDR3 region is CASSVGGGGTDTQYF. The CDR3 DNA is TGTGCCAGCAGCGTAGGTGGGGGCGGCACAGATACGCAGTATTTT.

The CDR3 is CAWAKGGDSWLYTF. The CDR3 region has the DNA TGTGCCTGGGCTAAAGGGGGGGACTCATGGCTGTACACCTTC. The V gene is TRBV30, the J gene TRBJ1-2, with D perhaps TRBD1 (6 bases). The CDR3 spans 14 residues. CDR1 is GTSNPN and CDR2 is SVGIG in the germline V gene (reference sequence). The V end was cut by 5 bases, the J end by 11 bases, with 24 bases between.

The chain employs TRBV4-2 and TRBJ2-2; TRBD2 aligns across 12 bases. J was trimmed by 2 bases and V by 4 bases; bases with no gene match: 5. This CDR3 contains 17 residues. Germline V CDR1 and CDR2: LGHNA, YNFKEQ. CDR3 bases: TGTGCCAGCAGCCGAAGACTAGCGGGGGAAAACACCGGGGAGCTGTTTTTT. As protein: CASSRRLAGENTGELFF.

This clone was observed a handful of times. The chain couples TRBV5-1 to TRBJ2-7; tentative D call: TRBD2 (7 bases). V was trimmed by 2 bases and J by 2 bases, leaving 14 bases between them. Per germline, CDR1 SGHRS and CDR2 YFSETQ. The CDR3 is 15 residues long. This chain's CDR3 is CASSLQPGGTYEQYF. As DNA, the CDR3 is TGCGCCAGCAGCTTACAACCGGGGGGCACCTACGAGCAGTACTTC.

This clone turned up a few times. V and J are TRBV5-1 and TRBJ2-1; D might be TRBD2 (5 bases). In germline, CDR1 is SGHRS, CDR2 YFSETQ. This CDR3 contains 16 residues. V was cut by 1 base and J by 8 bases, with 19 bases left in between. This CDR3 reads CASSLTRVTGIDEQFF. The CDR3 nucleotides read TGCGCCAGCAGCTTGACACGGGTCACGGGGATCGATGAGCAGTTCTTC.

This sequence joins TRBV27 and TRBJ1-2; 7 nucleotides match TRBD1. V was pared by 8 bases and J by 4 bases, with 13 bases of the junction left unmatched. The CDR3 is made up of 15 amino acids. The germline V gene encodes CDR1 MNHEY and CDR2 SMNVEV (reference sequence). CDR3 DNA: TGTGCCAGCCTTTCTCGCTCCGGGACAGTCTATGGCTACACCTTC. Translation: CASLSRSGTVYGYTF.

This clone has only a few counts. The chain carries TRBV11-3 and TRBJ2-1; 7 positions match TRBD1. J lost 3 bases, V lost 5 bases, and 7 bases had no gene match. CDR3 length: 15 residues. The V gene's germline CDR1 is SGHNT and CDR2 YENEEA. The CDR3, as DNA: TGTGCCAGCAGCCCTGGGACAGCGAACTACAATGAGCAGTTCTTC. Amino acids: CASSPGTANYNEQFF.

The CDR3 DNA follows: TGTGCCAGTAGTCGTCATGGCTACACCTTC. This encodes CASSRHGYTF. This rearrangement joins TRBV19 to TRBJ1-2; D is unclear. CDR1 and CDR2 from the germline V gene are LNHDA and SQIVND (reference sequence). V was clipped by 5 bases and J by 6 bases, with 4 bases between them. The CDR3 loop spans 10 amino acids.

The rearrangement links TRBV7-2 to TRBJ2-1, with 15 bases aligning to TRBD2. The junction had 7 bases not matched to a gene; V was cut back by 5 bases and J by 8 bases. The germline gives CDR1 SGHTA, CDR2 FQGNSA. This CDR3 is 16 amino acids long. The CDR3, as DNA: TGTGCCAGCAGCAGTCGGACTAGCGGGGGGGCCGATGAGCAGTTCTTC. Protein sequence: CASSSRTSGGADEQFF. The full variable domain, rest sourced from reference TRBV7-2 and TRBJ2-1, is GAGVSQSPSNKVTEKGKDVELRCDPISGHTALYWYRQSLGQGLEFLIYFQGNSAPDKSGLPSDRFSAERTGGSVSTLTIQRTQQEDSAVYLCASSSRTSGGADEQFFGPGTRLTVL.